The 13 T cell receptor beta chains presented below share a single source sample, sequenced in a study of T cell repertoires in cytomegalovirus infection. TCRdb re-called the reads through MiXCR, storing one row per CDR3 protein. Among about 530,000 distinct CDR3 sequences listed, about a quarter were seen once. Sequenced material: PBMCs. These receptors all come from a human donor in good health (CMV status not recorded). Some clones in this sample may be carry-over from other donors' samples.

The J gene is TRBJ1-2, the V gene TRBV6-1; 9 bases match TRBD1. Losses at the gene ends were 3 bases for V and 3 bases for J; bases not matched to a gene: 2. This CDR3 has 14 residues. Germline assignment: CDR1 MNHNS and CDR2 SASEGT. CDR3 amino acids: CASSETGGDYGYTF. CDR3 in DNA: TGTGCCAGCAGTGAGACAGGGGGGGACTATGGCTACACCTTC.

V usage is TRBV5-1 and J usage is TRBJ2-1; 7 bases are shared with TRBD2. CDR3 length equals 15 residues. After removal of 4 bases from V and 5 bases from J, the junction contained 9 bases not matched to a gene. Germline CDR1 SGHRS, CDR2 YFSETQ. Here the CDR3 DNA reads TGCGCCAGCAGCCTGAGGGTGAGCGGGGACAATGAGCAGTTCTTC. It specifies CASSLRVSGDNEQFF.

Only a few counts were recorded for this clonotype. The chain links TRBV20-1 to TRBJ1-4; TRBD1 is a possible D gene (5 bases). Germline assignment: CDR1 DFQATT and CDR2 SNEGSKA (reference sequence). The CDR3 is 15 residues long. Between the trimmed V and J ends, which lost 0 bases and 8 bases, there was a span of 16 bases. CDR3 coding DNA: TGCAGTGCTAGAGACCTTGACGGGGGTGGAGAAAAACTGTTTTTT. This codes for CSARDLDGGGEKLFF.

This sequence joins TRBV11-2 and TRBJ2-2; 10 bases agree with TRBD2. Germline V gene lookup returns CDR1 SGHAT and CDR2 FQNNGV. The CDR3 length is 18 residues. V lost 2 bases and J lost 3; bases outside the gene matches: 9. The CDR3 is CASSLLRTSGRYTGELFF. The CDR3 DNA sequence: TGTGCCAGCAGCTTACTAAGGACTAGCGGACGTTACACCGGGGAGCTGTTTTTT. Together with reference TRBV11-2 and TRBJ2-2, the CDR3 gives the full variable domain: EAGVAQSPRYKIIEKRQSVAFWCNPISGHATLYWYQQILGQGPKLLIQFQNNGVVDDSQLPKDRFSAERLKGVDSTLKIQPAKLEDSAVYLCASSLLRTSGRYTGELFFGEGSRLTVL.

The gene calls are TRBV27 and TRBJ1-5; D uncertain. This CDR3 is built from 15 residues. Looked up from germline, CDR1 is MNHEY and CDR2 is SMNVEV (reference sequence). Trimming stripped 2 bases from V and 0 bases from J, with 8 bases between. The CDR3 nucleotides read TGTGCCAGCAGTTTAGTCAAATCTAGCAATCAGCCCCAGCATTTT. This codes for CASSLVKSSNQPQHF.

This clonotype has a handful of counts. The rearrangement links TRBV4-1 to TRBJ2-5; perhaps TRBD1 as D (7 bases). Trimming pared 2 bases from V and 5 bases from J, leaving 18 bases between. The CDR3 has 16 amino acids. Germline CDR1 MGHRA, CDR2 YSYEKL. This CDR3 reads CASSQTNEGAGETQYF. CDR3 DNA sequence: TGCGCCAGCAGCCAAACGAACGAGGGGGCGGGGGAGACCCAGTACTTC.

This clonotype was seen only a few times. The chain recombines TRBV6-1 with TRBJ1-2; no firm D call. Germline values: CDR1 MNHNS, CDR2 SASEGT. V was clipped by 0 bases and J by 5 bases, with 7 bases between them. The length of the CDR3 is 13 residues. CDR3 loop: CASSEAGRYGYTF. The CDR3 DNA follows: TGTGCCAGCAGTGAAGCGGGCAGATATGGCTACACCTTC.

This clonotype was observed at least ten times. The chain carries TRBV12-5 and TRBJ1-6; D gene unclear. The V gene's germline CDR1 is LGHNT and CDR2 FRNRAP. This CDR3 has 17 amino acids. V was cut by 2 bases and J by 0 bases, with 11 bases left in between. The DNA of the CDR3 is TGTGCTAGTGGTTTGACCCCTTCCAGCTCCTATAATTCACCCCTCCACTTT. As protein: CASGLTPSSSYNSPLHF.

This clonotype was seen only once. The chain carries TRBV11-2 and TRBJ2-3; TRBD2 agrees at 8 bases. CDR3 length: 14 amino acids. Germline trimming cut 5 bases from V and 7 bases from J; bases unmatched to any gene: 8. CDR1 and CDR2 (germline): SGHAT, FQNNGV. CDR3 region: CASSQGLAQHTQYF. The CDR3, as DNA: TGTGCCAGCAGCCAAGGACTAGCCCAGCATACGCAGTATTTT. The full variable domain, rest sourced from reference TRBV11-2 and TRBJ2-3, is EAGVAQSPRYKIIEKRQSVAFWCNPISGHATLYWYQQILGQGPKLLIQFQNNGVVDDSQLPKDRFSAERLKGVDSTLKIQPAKLEDSAVYLCASSQGLAQHTQYFGPGTRLTVL.

This clonotype was observed a few times. CDR3 in amino acids: CASSQLLAGPQETQYF. CDR3 nucleotide sequence: TGCGCCAGCAGCCAATTGCTAGCGGGACCCCAAGAGACCCAGTACTTC. The gene calls are TRBV4-3 and TRBJ2-5, with 9 nucleotides matching TRBD2. J lost 1 base, V lost 2 bases, and 5 bases had no gene match. The germline V gene encodes CDR1 LGHNA and CDR2 YSLEER. The CDR3 runs 16 residues.

V is TRBV12-3 or TRBV12-4 and J is TRBJ2-2; TRBD2 might be the D (6 bases). V was shortened by 4 bases and J by 3 bases, with 9 bases between the two germline ends. The CDR3 is 14 residues long. CDR3 loop: CASSSEGYTGELFF. The CDR3 DNA reads TGTGCCAGCAGTTCGGAGGGGTACACCGGGGAGCTGTTTTTT.

This clonotype was seen only a few times. J is TRBJ2-5 and V is TRBV6-6; D uncertain. The V gene's germline CDR1 is MNHNY and CDR2 SVGAGI (reference sequence). The V gene lost 2 bases and the J gene lost 4 bases, with 5 bases spanning the gap. This CDR3 has 12 residues. CDR3 DNA sequence: TGTGCCAGCAGTTACGGCAGAGAGACCCAGTACTTC. Translation gives CASSYGRETQYF.

The rearrangement joins TRBV25-1 to TRBJ2-5; 7 positions match TRBD2. The CDR3 consists of 13 residues. Germline V gene lookup returns CDR1 MGHDK and CDR2 SYGVNS. The CDR3 DNA follows: TGTGCTACCCAAGCGGGACCACAAGAGACCCAGTACTTC. Its translation is CATQAGPQETQYF.